Given below is one T cell receptor beta chain in context. Its antigen remains unidentified. The time point: patch test 1, 2 weeks after DPC sensitization. The treatment: therapeutic diphenylcyclopropenone sensitization with weekly scalp DPC. The data derive from a study of human T cells and chemical hapten exposure. Study-wide points: Positive correlation was observed between PT1 expanded TCR counts and patch test score.

TCRdb redid the calling of the RACE reads with MiXCR, one entry per CDR3 protein. The sample lists around 110,000 distinct CDR3 sequences; about 12% were seen once. This sample comprised whole blood, obtained in connection with sensitization to the hapten diphenylcyclopropenone (DPC). The TCR comes from a woman aged 45-65 years with alopecia areata. Some clones in this sample may be carry-over from other donors' samples.

CDR3 DNA: TGTGCCATCAGTGACATCTGGGCGTCCGAAGCTTTCTTT. Encoded protein: CAISDIWASEAFF. This chain uses TRBV10-3 with TRBJ1-1, with D uncertain. The CDR3 length is 13 residues. V lost 3 bases, J lost 8 bases, and 13 bases lay in between. Per the germline V gene, CDR1 is ENHRY and CDR2 is SYGVKD.